The 12 T cell receptor beta chains in this list originate from one sample, sequenced in a study of OX40 agonist ivuxolimab in advanced cancers. Profiling relied on immunoSEQ multiplex PCR, and the TCRdb table lists in-frame clones only, not all of them. The table includes around 62,000 clones, around 87% detected once. Sample: CD4+ or CD8+ T cells sorted from blood, taken in a trial of the OX40 agonist ivuxolimab. The receptors derive from an adult with an advanced solid tumor such as melanoma, head and neck, liver or kidney cancer.

The table lists this clone with a count of one. This rearrangement joins TRBV14 to TRBJ2-5; 8 positions agree with TRBD2. There are 16 residues in the CDR3. The germline V gene encodes CDR1 SGHDN and CDR2 FVKESK. J lost 11 bases, V lost 4 bases, and 18 bases had no gene match. The CDR3 DNA is TGTGCCAGCAGCCCCTGGGGAAGCGGGGGCCTTGGGGAGCAGTACTTC. Its translation: CASSPWGSGGLGEQYF.

This clone was seen a single time. The chain uses TRBV4-1 and TRBJ2-1; TRBD2 is a possible D gene (6 bases). Germline-derived CDR1 and CDR2 are MGHRA and YSYEKL. Trimming took 0 bases from V and 1 from J, leaving 16 bases between them. The CDR3 covers 18 residues. The CDR3 sequence is CASSQDVGGVVSYNEQFF. In nucleotides, the CDR3 is TGCGCCAGCAGCCAAGATGTGGGCGGGGTGGTGTCCTACAATGAGCAGTTCTTC.

V and J are TRBV5-6 and TRBJ2-7; 7 nucleotides match TRBD1. Trimming removed 1 base from V and 5 bases from J; junction bases left unmatched: 6. In germline, CDR1 is SGHDT, CDR2 YYEEEE. The length of the CDR3 is 14 residues. CDR3 in amino acids: CASSLRGPPNEQYF. The CDR3 nucleotides read TGTGCCAGCAGCTTGAGGGGGCCCCCAAACGAGCAGTACTTC.

V usage is TRBV10-2 and J usage is TRBJ2-2; D is possibly TRBD2 (7 bases). Trimming removed 7 bases from V and 4 bases from J, with 16 bases in between. The CDR3 is 15 residues long. From germline, CDR1 is WSHSY and CDR2 SAAADI. The CDR3: CASNGGGGGTGELFF. The CDR3 nucleotides read TGCGCCAGCAACGGAGGGGGGGGAGGCACCGGGGAGCTGTTTTTT.

To note about this clone: Compared with germline, one end of the junction differs, possibly owing to a read error. The V and J genes are TRBV27 and TRBJ2-3; tentatively, D is TRBD1 or TRBD2 (6 bases each). Germline V gene lookup returns CDR1 MNHEY and CDR2 SMNVEV (reference sequence). There are 12 residues in the CDR3. The CDR3 loop is CASSLHGGPLLF. CDR3 DNA: TGTGCCAGCAGTTTACATGGGGGGCCGCTTCTTTTT.

The chain combines TRBV11-2 with TRBJ2-5; possibly TRBD2 for D (5 bases). This CDR3 spans 14 amino acids. The germline CDR1 and CDR2 sequences are SGHAT and FQNNGV. The ends were cut back, 5 bases at V and 5 bases at J, with 15 bases in the middle. The CDR3 DNA is TGTGCCAGCAGCCTCCGCAGGTCGGGGGAGACCCAGTACTTC. This gives the protein CASSLRRSGETQYF.

This sequence joins TRBV6-5 and TRBJ2-2; D perhaps matches TRBD1 (5 bases). Looked up from germline, CDR1 is MNHEY and CDR2 is SVGAGI. The CDR3 sequence is 16 residues long. The ends were cut back, 0 bases at V and 6 bases at J, with 14 bases in the middle. The CDR3 spells CASSYSLLLGAGELFF. The CDR3 DNA is TGTGCCAGCAGTTACTCGTTACTGTTAGGGGCCGGGGAGCTGTTTTTT.

The chain combines TRBV5-6 with TRBJ2-1; no firm D call. This CDR3 is 15 amino acids long. With 4 bases removed from V and 5 bases from J, the gap between germline ends came to 16 bases. The germline gives CDR1 SGHDT, CDR2 YYEEEE. The CDR3 DNA follows: TGTGCCAGCAGCCCTCAAGGCCCCAGTCACAATGAGCAGTTCTTC. It is translated as CASSPQGPSHNEQFF.

This clone occurred a few times. This chain links TRBV7-2 with TRBJ2-2; no clear D gene. This CDR3 contains 17 residues. CDR1 and CDR2 from the germline V gene are SGHTA and FQGNSA. Trimming cost V 2 bases and J 0 bases, with 13 bases left between them. The CDR3 region is CASSLSPVAANTGELFF. CDR3 sequence (DNA): TGTGCCAGCAGCTTATCCCCAGTGGCGGCGAACACCGGGGAGCTGTTTTTT.

The chain recombines TRBV6-5 with TRBJ1-2; no firm D call. In germline, CDR1 is MNHEY, CDR2 SVGAGI. The CDR3 runs to 12 residues. V gave up 6 bases and J gave up 4 bases, with 9 bases separating them. CDR3 amino acids: CASRWVLYGYTF. In nucleotides, the CDR3 is TGTGCCAGCAGGTGGGTTCTCTATGGCTACACCTTC.

The V and J genes are TRBV15 and TRBJ1-4, with a tentative D call TRBD1 (5 bases). The CDR3 totals 18 residues. V was cut by 0 bases and J by 0 bases, with 14 bases left in between. CDR1 is LNHNV, CDR2 YYDKDF, per germline (reference sequence). The CDR3 DNA is TGTGCCACCAGCAGAGATAGGGCAGGGTTTGCAACTAATGAAAAACTGTTTTTT. Translating gives CATSRDRAGFATNEKLFF.

The CDR3 protein is CAISESLGANEQYF. The CDR3 coding sequence is TGTGCCATCAGTGAGTCGCTAGGGGCGAACGAGCAGTACTTC. The J gene is TRBJ2-7, the V gene TRBV10-3; the D gene is possibly TRBD1 (5 bases). V was shortened by 0 bases and J by 5 bases, with 11 bases between the two germline ends. This CDR3 has 14 residues. Per germline, CDR1 ENHRY and CDR2 SYGVKD.